These 16 T cell receptor beta chains share one sample of origin, sequenced in a study of OX40 agonist ivuxolimab in advanced cancers. Clones were read by immunoSEQ multiplex PCR, and TCRdb kept only the in-frame ones, dropping some. Counted here are thousands of clones, approximately 94% occurring once; the ten biggest clones make up about an eighth. The source material was CD4+ or CD8+ T cells sorted from blood, sampled in a trial of the OX40 agonist ivuxolimab. The source of these receptors is an adult with an advanced solid tumor such as melanoma, head and neck, liver or kidney cancer.

This clone was recorded only once. The chain is built from TRBV5-4 and TRBJ1-5; D is perhaps TRBD1 (6 bases). The V end lost 5 bases, the J end lost 7 bases, and 19 bases lay between the germline ends. The CDR3 contains 15 residues. From germline, CDR1 is SGHNT and CDR2 YYREEE (reference sequence). This CDR3 reads CASRPPPDSHQPQHF. For the CDR3, the DNA is TGTGCCAGCAGACCCCCTCCGGACAGTCACCAGCCCCAGCATTTT.

The chain combines TRBV2 with TRBJ2-3; TRBD1 matches 10 bases. The CDR3 is 14 amino acids. Germline V lookup: CDR1 SNHLY, CDR2 FYNNEI. V dropped 11 bases and J dropped 3; count of bases not matched to a gene: 8. In DNA, the CDR3 is TGTGCCGGGGGACAGGGGTTGGCGACAGATACGCAGTATTTT. Translating it yields CAGGQGLATDTQYF.

This chain links TRBV11-2 with TRBJ2-6, with 7 nucleotides matching TRBD1. J was trimmed by 2 bases and V by 0 bases; bases with no gene match: 1. Germline CDR1 is SGHAT and CDR2 is FQNNGV. This CDR3 has 16 amino acids. The DNA for the CDR3 is TGTGCCAGCAGCTTAGACGACAGGGCTGGGGCCAACGTCCTGACTTTC. This codes for CASSLDDRAGANVLTF.

The chain combines TRBV7-3 with TRBJ2-2, with TRBD2 matching 12 bases. The CDR3 is 16 amino acids. Germline V CDR1 and CDR2: SGHTA, FQGTGA. V trimming: 0 bases; J trimming: 6 bases; junction bases outside the gene matches: 2. The CDR3 is CASSLTTSGSAGELFF. Here the CDR3 DNA reads TGTGCCAGCAGCTTAACGACTAGCGGGAGCGCCGGGGAGCTGTTTTTT.

The chain joins TRBV19 to TRBJ1-4; D unclear. Trimming stripped 4 bases from V and 4 bases from J, with 13 bases between. CDR1 is LNHDA, CDR2 SQIVND, per germline (reference sequence). The CDR3 consists of 15 residues. This CDR3 reads CASSTGRTFNEKLFF. The CDR3 region has the DNA TGTGCCAGTAGTACTGGACGGACTTTTAATGAAAAACTGTTTTTT. Full variable domain (missing parts from reference TRBV19 and TRBJ1-4): DGGITQSPKYLFRKEGQNVTLSCEQNLNHDAMYWYRQDPGQGLRLIYYSQIVNDFQKGDIAEGYSVSREKKESFPLTVTSAQKNPTAFYLCASSTGRTFNEKLFFGSGTQLSVL.

V gene TRBV7-2 combines with J gene TRBJ2-7, with D possibly TRBD2 on 5 matching bases. The CDR3 has 13 residues. The V end was cut by 5 bases, the J end by 6 bases, with 14 bases between. From germline, CDR1 is SGHTA and CDR2 FQGNSA. Here the CDR3 DNA reads TGTGCCAGCAGCGTAATTCTAGCAGTCGAGCAGTACTTC. Encoded protein: CASSVILAVEQYF.

The chain recombines TRBV29-1 with TRBJ1-1; D is uncertain. The CDR3 extends over 11 amino acids. Trimming removed 6 bases from V and 10 bases from J, with 15 bases in between. Germline V gene data show CDR1 as SQVTM and CDR2 as ANQGSEA. The CDR3 loop reads CSVVMNRSAFF. CDR3 in DNA: TGCAGCGTGGTCATGAACCGATCAGCTTTCTTT.

This clone occurred once. The rearrangement joins TRBV19 to TRBJ2-1, with 9 bases fitting TRBD2. This CDR3 comprises 13 residues. Looked up from germline, CDR1 is LNHDA and CDR2 is SQIVND (reference sequence). V lost 6 bases to trimming and J lost 7 bases; unmatched junction nucleotides: 4. The CDR3 spells CASRVAGVNEQFF. In DNA, the CDR3 is TGTGCCAGTAGGGTAGCGGGAGTTAATGAGCAGTTCTTC.

As DNA, the CDR3 is TGTGCCAGCAGCTTAGCGGGAGGGAGGGGCGATACGCAGTATTTT. It is translated as CASSLAGGRGDTQYF. The chain is built from TRBV7-9 and TRBJ2-3, with 7 bases that match TRBD2. The junction had 6 bases not matched to a gene; V was cut back by 0 bases and J by 6 bases. The V gene's germline CDR1 is SEHNR and CDR2 FQNEAQ (reference sequence). The CDR3 totals 15 residues.

V is TRBV4-2 and J is TRBJ1-3; D is unresolved. Trimming removed 0 bases at V and 0 bases at J, with 6 bases between. The germline V gene has CDR1 LGHNA and CDR2 YNFKEQ. This CDR3 region has 15 residues. The CDR3 is CASSQEESSGNTIYF. The CDR3 nucleotides are TGTGCCAGCAGCCAAGAAGAAAGCTCTGGAAACACCATATATTTT.

The chain has TRBV6-5 and TRBJ1-1, with a weak D call TRBD1 (6 bases). V lost 6 bases, J lost 4 bases, and 9 bases lay in between. Germline CDR1 and CDR2: MNHEY and SVGAGI. This CDR3 contains 12 residues. The CDR3 bases are TGTGCCAGCAGAAGGGGGACCACTGAAGCTTTCTTT. Its protein product is CASRRGTTEAFF.

This chain links TRBV9 with TRBJ2-1; 14 bases are shared with TRBD2. The germline gives CDR1 SGDLS, CDR2 YYNGEE. The CDR3 spans 16 residues. The V gene end was trimmed by 0 bases and the J gene end by 10 bases; junction bases not matched to a gene: 6. This CDR3 reads CASSVGGTSGRREQFF. The CDR3 DNA is TGTGCCAGCAGCGTAGGAGGGACTAGCGGGAGACGCGAGCAGTTCTTC.

The chain recombines TRBV9 with TRBJ2-5, with D tentatively TRBD2 (5 bases). Germline V gene data show CDR1 as SGDLS and CDR2 as YYNGEE. This CDR3 is 14 amino acids long. Trimming cost V 0 bases and J 5 bases, with 11 bases left between them. The chain's CDR3 is CASSVGALAETQYF. CDR3 nucleotide sequence: TGTGCCAGCAGCGTAGGGGCATTAGCGGAGACCCAGTACTTC.

CDR3 bases: TGTGCCAGCAGCCAGGGACAGGGCAGACCTTCCCTAGCCAAAAACATTCAGTACTTC. The encoded protein is CASSQGQGRPSLAKNIQYF. The gene calls are TRBV7-9 and TRBJ2-4; TRBD1 agrees at 9 bases. The CDR3 is 19 residues long. Losses at the gene ends were 5 bases for V and 0 bases for J; bases not matched to a gene: 14. Germline CDR1 SEHNR, CDR2 FQNEAQ (reference sequence).

The chain uses TRBV18 and TRBJ1-4; 12 bases agree with TRBD1. Losses at the gene ends were 8 bases for V and 8 bases for J; bases not matched to a gene: 6. The CDR3 runs to 14 residues. CDR1 is KGHSH, CDR2 LQKENI, per germline. Written as DNA, the CDR3 is TGTGCCAGCGGCCGGGACAGGGGGCCGGAAAAACTGTTTTTT. It encodes CASGRDRGPEKLFF.

The rearrangement links TRBV19 to TRBJ1-1, with D possibly matching TRBD1 (5 bases). V lost 4 bases and J 2 bases, leaving 11 bases between the germline ends. Germline-derived CDR1 and CDR2 are LNHDA and SQIVND (reference sequence). This CDR3 is 14 amino acids long. The CDR3 region has the DNA TGTGCCAGTAGTACCTCGGGGGAAAACACTGAAGCTTTCTTT. Translated: CASSTSGENTEAFF.